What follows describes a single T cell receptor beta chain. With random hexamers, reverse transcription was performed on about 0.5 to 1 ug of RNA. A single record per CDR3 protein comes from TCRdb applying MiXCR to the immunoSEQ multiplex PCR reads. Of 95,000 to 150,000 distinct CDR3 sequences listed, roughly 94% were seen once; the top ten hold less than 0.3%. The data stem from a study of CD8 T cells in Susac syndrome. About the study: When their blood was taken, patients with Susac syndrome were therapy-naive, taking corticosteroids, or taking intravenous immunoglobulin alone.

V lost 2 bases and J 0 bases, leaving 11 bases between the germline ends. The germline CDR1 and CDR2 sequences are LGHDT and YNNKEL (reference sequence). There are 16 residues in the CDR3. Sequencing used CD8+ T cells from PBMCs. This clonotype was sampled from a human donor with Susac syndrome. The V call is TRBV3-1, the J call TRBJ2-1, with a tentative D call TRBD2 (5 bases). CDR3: CASSQLSGSSYNEQFF. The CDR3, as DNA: TGTGCCAGCAGCCAACTCAGCGGTAGCTCCTACAATGAGCAGTTCTTC.